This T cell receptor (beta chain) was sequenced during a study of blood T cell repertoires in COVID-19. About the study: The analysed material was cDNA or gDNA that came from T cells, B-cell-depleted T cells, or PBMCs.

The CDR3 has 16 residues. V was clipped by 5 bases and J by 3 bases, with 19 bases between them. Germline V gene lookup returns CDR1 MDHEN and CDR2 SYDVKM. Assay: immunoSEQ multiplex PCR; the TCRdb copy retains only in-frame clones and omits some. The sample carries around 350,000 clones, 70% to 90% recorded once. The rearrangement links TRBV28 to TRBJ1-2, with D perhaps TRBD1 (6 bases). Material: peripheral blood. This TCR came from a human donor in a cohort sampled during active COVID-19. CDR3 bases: TGTGCCAGCAGTCTCCCGAATCTGGGGGCGCACTATGGCTACACCTTC. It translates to CASSLPNLGAHYGYTF.